The subject of this entry is one TCR beta chain. The data derive from a study of cytomegalovirus exposure and HLA in healthy donors. In the study overall: The 130 or so validation repertoires and the approximately 670 first-cohort repertoires shared a platform, a later analysis reported.

This CDR3 has 14 residues. Per the germline V gene, CDR1 is SGHNT and CDR2 is YYREEE (reference sequence). V was trimmed by 3 bases and J by 3 bases, leaving 13 bases between them. TCRdb's table, derived via immunoSEQ multiplex PCR, lists solely in-frame clones and lacks some. This table holds about 130,000 clones, roughly 90% found once. The J gene is TRBJ2-7, the V gene TRBV5-4, with D tentatively TRBD1 (5 bases). This receptor was identified in a man aged 25-45 years in good health and CMV-seronegative. Sample: PBMCs. The CDR3 is CASSSGQSFYEQYF. DNA for the CDR3: TGTGCCAGCAGCTCCGGACAATCGTTCTACGAGCAGTACTTC. Complete variable domain (other parts from reference TRBV5-4 and TRBJ2-7): ETGVTQSPTHLIKTRGQQVTLRCSSQSGHNTVSWYQQALGQGPQFIFQYYREEENGRGNFPPRFSGLQFPNYSSELNVNALELDDSALYLCASSSGQSFYEQYFGPGTRLTVT.